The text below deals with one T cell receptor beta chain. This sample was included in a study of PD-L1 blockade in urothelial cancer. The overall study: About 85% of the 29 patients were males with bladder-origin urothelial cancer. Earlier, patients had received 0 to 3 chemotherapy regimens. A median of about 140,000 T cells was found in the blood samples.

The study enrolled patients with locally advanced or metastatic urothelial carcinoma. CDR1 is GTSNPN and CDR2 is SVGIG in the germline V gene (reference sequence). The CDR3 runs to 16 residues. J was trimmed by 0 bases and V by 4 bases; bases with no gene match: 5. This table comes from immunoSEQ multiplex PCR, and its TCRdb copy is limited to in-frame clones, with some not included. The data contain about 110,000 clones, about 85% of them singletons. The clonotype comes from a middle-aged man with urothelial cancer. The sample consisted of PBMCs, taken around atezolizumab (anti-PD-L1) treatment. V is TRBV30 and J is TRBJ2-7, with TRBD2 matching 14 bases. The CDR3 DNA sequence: TGTGCCTGGACCAGGACTAGCGGGAGGCACTCCTACGAGCAGTACTTC. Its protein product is CAWTRTSGRHSYEQYF.